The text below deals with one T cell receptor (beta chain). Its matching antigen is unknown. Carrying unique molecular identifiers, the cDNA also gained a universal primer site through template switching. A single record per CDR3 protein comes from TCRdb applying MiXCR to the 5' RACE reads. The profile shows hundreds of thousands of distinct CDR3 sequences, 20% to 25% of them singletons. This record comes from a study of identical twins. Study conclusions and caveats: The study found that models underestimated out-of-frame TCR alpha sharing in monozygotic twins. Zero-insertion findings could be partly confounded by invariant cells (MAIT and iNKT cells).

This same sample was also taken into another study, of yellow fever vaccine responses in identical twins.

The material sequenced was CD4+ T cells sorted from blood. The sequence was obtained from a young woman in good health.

CDR3 protein: CASSHFLVPYEQYF. The CDR3 DNA reads TGTGCCAGCAGCCATTTTCTAGTTCCCTACGAGCAGTACTTC. The chain uses TRBV14 and TRBJ2-7; no definite D call. Trimming removed 3 bases from V and 2 bases from J, with 11 bases in between. The CDR3 spans 14 residues. Germline V gene sequence: CDR1 SGHDN, CDR2 FVKESK.